This passage covers 9 T cell receptor beta chains from one sample sequenced in a study of PD-1 blockade in mismatch repair-deficient tumors. Assay: immunoSEQ multiplex PCR; the TCRdb copy retains only in-frame clones and omits some. Of 95,000 to 150,000 clones listed, around 83% are singletons. The sample here was peripheral blood, taken 44 weeks after starting pembrolizumab. These receptors were collected from an adult with mismatch repair-deficient cancer.

This clone was recorded once. The chain recombines TRBV27 with TRBJ2-7; the D gene is possibly TRBD1 (6 bases). Trimming cost V 6 bases and J 3 bases, with 12 bases left between them. Looked up from germline, CDR1 is MNHEY and CDR2 is SMNVEV (reference sequence). The CDR3 has 13 residues. CDR3 region: CASSTTGNYEQYF. CDR3 DNA: TGTGCCAGCAGCACCACAGGGAACTACGAGCAGTACTTC.

The gene calls are TRBV28 and TRBJ2-2, with 8 nucleotides matching TRBD1. The germline V gene has CDR1 MDHEN and CDR2 SYDVKM. V gave up 5 bases and J gave up 3 bases; unmatched junction bases: 11. CDR3 length equals 17 residues. The CDR3 is CASSKLPGQGYTGELFF. CDR3 DNA: TGTGCCAGCAGTAAACTCCCCGGACAGGGTTACACCGGGGAGCTGTTTTTT.

The chain carries TRBV18 and TRBJ2-3; TRBD1 matches at 7 bases. The CDR3 is 15 amino acids. Unmatched junction bases numbered 6, after V lost 6 bases and J lost 0 bases. Germline CDR1 is KGHSH and CDR2 is LQKENI. The CDR3 bases are TGTGCCAGCTCTCAACAGGGGATTAGCACAGATACGCAGTATTTT. It is translated as CASSQQGISTDTQYF.

This clone was seen repeatedly, ten times or more. V and J are TRBV6-4 and TRBJ2-1; 11 bases agree with TRBD2. Germline CDR1 reads MRHNA; CDR2 reads SNTAGT. V was pared by 2 bases and J by 8 bases, with 8 bases of the junction left unmatched. The CDR3 runs 16 residues. The CDR3, as DNA: TGTGCCAGCAGTGACGCACCTAGCGGGAGGTTGGATGAGCAGTTCTTC. Translating gives CASSDAPSGRLDEQFF.

The V call is TRBV5-1, the J call TRBJ1-1; D ambiguous. The V end lost 5 bases, the J end lost 1 base, and 15 bases lay between the germline ends. Per the germline V gene, CDR1 is SGHRS and CDR2 is YFSETQ. This CDR3 spans 15 amino acids. CDR3 sequence: CASSPVGKWNTEAFF. DNA of the CDR3: TGCGCCAGCAGTCCGGTGGGGAAGTGGAACACTGAAGCTTTCTTT.

This rearrangement joins TRBV28 to TRBJ2-5; 10 nucleotides agree with TRBD1. The J call may not be correct, given that the DNA end is closer to TRBJ2-7. The CDR3 extends over 16 amino acids. CDR1 and CDR2 from the germline V gene are MDHEN and SYDVKM. CDR3 residues: CASSHSPWTGGYEQYF. The CDR3 DNA sequence: TGTGCCAGCAGCCACAGCCCCTGGACAGGGGGCTACGAGCAGTACTTC.

The chain uses TRBV7-9 and TRBJ2-5, with D perhaps being TRBD1 or TRBD2 (5 bases each). The V gene lost 4 bases and the J gene lost 2 bases, with 17 bases spanning the gap. The CDR3 covers 16 residues. Germline CDR1 and CDR2: SEHNR and FQNEAQ (reference sequence). DNA of the CDR3: TGTGCCAGCAGCTGGGGGTTGAGGGCGCGACAAGAGACCCAGTACTTC. This sequence encodes CASSWGLRARQETQYF.

The chain couples TRBV6-1 to TRBJ2-1, with 10 bases identical to TRBD2. Germline CDR1 is MNHNS and CDR2 is SASEGT. J was trimmed by 7 bases and V by 4 bases; bases with no gene match: 4. This CDR3 spans 14 amino acids. The CDR3 DNA reads TGTGCCAGCAGTGCTAGCGGGAGTGGGAATGAGCAGTTCTTC. This codes for CASSASGSGNEQFF.

The V gene is TRBV7-9, the J gene TRBJ2-7; tentatively, D is TRBD1 (5 bases). From germline, CDR1 is SEHNR and CDR2 FQNEAQ (reference sequence). The CDR3 is 17 amino acids. V lost 8 bases and J lost 3, with 26 bases in between. CDR3 sequence reads: CASASPRGAAKDYEQYF. CDR3 in DNA: TGTGCCAGCGCATCCCCTCGTGGGGCGGCGAAAGACTACGAGCAGTACTTC.